This T cell receptor beta chain was captured by sequencing in a study of radiation and T cells in renal cell carcinoma (dated by TCRdb to the early 2020s). As for the study more broadly: Samples came from a clinical trial, in which primary renal cell carcinomas received 15 Gy stereotactic body radiation therapy followed by nephrectomy 4 weeks later. In total, about 50 samples, comprising around 25 tumors and approximately 27 peripheral blood samples, were subjected to TCR beta sequencing. Across all 53 samples, several million unique CDR3 nucleotide sequences encoding about 2.7 million unique CDR3 amino acid sequences were identified.

The sample's time point label, decoded: blood 2 weeks post-SBRT. The treatment or condition label of this sample denotes: 15 Gy SBRT to primary tumor, nephrectomy 4 weeks later. To follow tumor-enriched clonotypes, serial peripheral blood was collected from radiation-treated patients at baseline and at 2 weeks and 4 weeks after SBRT. Every patient's renal cell carcinoma showed clear cell pathology. Genomic DNA for TCR sequencing was prepared using the QIAamp DNA Blood Mini Kit (Qiagen). The analyses included only samples that passed all quality control checks. TCR beta libraries were generated from genomic DNA with the immunoSEQ kit, following the manufacturer's recommendations. For library preparation, a first multiplex PCR was performed with proprietary primers, followed by a second PCR in which unique barcodes were added, and bead cleanups were performed after each round. Each sample batch included a kit-provided positive control reaction and a negative control reaction. The final libraries underwent checking on an Agilent 4200 TapeStation D1000 ScreenTape, volumetric pooling, and quantification by qPCR. Sequencing ran on an Illumina NextSeq500 with a MidOutput 150-cycle cartridge, using 156 Read1 and 15 Index1 cycles with kit custom primers. The pooled library was loaded at 0.9 to 1 pM with a roughly 20% PhiX control spike-in. From the authors' description of their analysis: Vendor-processed data were analyzed in R, with a clonotype defined as all T cells sharing the same CDR3 nucleotide sequence. For clone abundance analyses, frequencies were normalized to the 10,000 most abundant clones per sample. Before analysis, public T cell clones were removed, and these numbered fewer than six per sample on average. Tumor-enriched and baseline blood-enriched clonotypes were defined by at least a 32-fold difference in abundance between compartments. A beta-binomial differential abundance model was applied to find clonotypes that expanded or contracted between blood time points. Similarity between tumor and blood repertoires was quantified using the Baroni-Urbani and Buser coefficient, and groups were compared with two-tailed Wilcoxon tests in R. TCRdb carries this immuneACCESS record with in-frame sequences only. Its versions omit some clonotypes, under half of them owing to an unresolved V gene in the studies checked, with the rest unexplained. The V and J calls and clone size were taken over from that table, and D and trimming were inferred from the DNA. This sample comprises some 75,000 clones, roughly 87% of them detected only once. Clones ranked in the top ten supply approximately 5.4% of the sample.

What the work shows at the level of the full study, not this receptor alone: An increase in top tumor clonotypes in blood was observed from baseline to 2 weeks post-radiation, followed by contraction by 4 weeks, which was taken to suggest transient expansion of tumor-resident clones. Because pretreatment tumor biopsies were not available, the baseline intratumoral presence of clonotypes could not be determined. Changes in the blood repertoire were not tracked past 4 weeks after treatment. Effects of radiation dose or scheduling on the TCR repertoire could not be addressed with the single-armed trial design.

With respect to this clone: Its antigen target is currently unknown. Per-nucleotide qualities are absent, and no much larger clonotype sits a single base away.

Trimming accounts for 1 base at V and 9 bases at J, while the number of junction bases matched to no gene is 5. CDR1 is given as GTSNPN and CDR2 as SVGIG, both from the germline V gene (reference sequence). The CDR3 spans 12 residues, from the cysteine through the phenylalanine. Of the read, only the CDR3 DNA is kept; its 36 bases are in frame from base 1. The specimen comprised blood, sampled from a patient whose treatment included radiotherapy and nephrectomy. This TCR was sampled from a man aged 55 to 70 with renal cell carcinoma. The chain is assembled from TRBV30 and TRBJ1-2; 7 bases in the middle match TRBD1. The CDR3 amino acid sequence is: CAWSAQTGRYTF. The DNA is TGTGCCTGGAGTGCACAGACAGGGCGCTACACCTTC.